This TCR beta chain was found in a study of shared clonotypes between healthy human individuals. Study conclusions and caveats: Shared across a few donors were roughly 4.8% of the naive CD4 clonotypes.

CDR3 length equals 17 residues. J gave up 10 bases and V 0 bases, and 11 bases lay outside the gene matches. Germline V gives CDR1 KGHSH, CDR2 LQKENI. In the sorted-subset replicate PCRs, 150 to 250 ng DNA, 25,000 to 30,000 T cell genomes, was used. The repertoire was sequenced with immunoSEQ multiplex PCR; TCRdb's copy has only in-frame clones and lacks some. The sample lists some 2,000,000 clones, 95% seen once, with 0.13% in the top ten. Note on this clone: Its target is not known.

CD4+ cells yielded CD45RA+ naive and CD45RA-negative memory subsets. The sequence derives from a man aged 18 to 29 in good health. The chain couples TRBV18 to TRBJ2-2, with 10 bases that match TRBD2. Sequencing was carried out using naive CD4+ T cells sorted from blood. Subset given: CD45RA+ positively selected. The CDR3 bases are TGTGCCAGCTCACCACCTTCCCTAGCGGGGGTGAAAGCGGAGCTGTTTTTT. Its translation: CASSPPSLAGVKAELFF.